This T cell receptor beta chain was documented in a study of T cell responses to AZD1222 COVID-19 vaccine (dated by TCRdb to the early 2020s). Describing the broader study: A total of 230 to 250 trial participants underwent TCR sequencing, of whom about 210 received two doses of AZD1222 and around 25 received two doses of the MenACWY control vaccine. Trial participants were enrolled by age into 18-55, 56-69 and 70-plus year subgroups, with about 150, 28 and 57 TCR-sequenced participants respectively.

Comments on this clone: Its antigen specificity is not known. Base qualities were left out, and no much larger clone turns up one base away.

The CDR3 regions of human TCRbeta chains were subjected to immunosequencing. In the original analysis: TCRs in the repertoires were matched against a reference library of SARS-CoV-2-specific TCRs that had been generated with the MIRA antigen-specificity platform. Breadth was defined as the fraction of unique TCRs that were SARS-CoV-2-associated, and depth was defined as the fraction of total T cells that were SARS-CoV-2-associated. Using the MIRA data, each spike-specific TCR was assigned both to the spike region to which the TCR was reactive and to a CD4 or CD8 class. Log10-transformed breadth and depth values were compared by one-way ANOVA with Sidak's multiple comparisons tests. As stored in TCRdb, this immuneACCESS dataset retains in-frame rearrangements with V and J assigned. A fraction of the clones does not appear; measured against another copy, unresolved V genes explain less than half of the discrepancy, and the remainder lacks a known reason. That table furnishes V, J and clone size, whereas the DNA furnished D and trimming. Within this sample are about 70,000 clones, with roughly 91% of them counted one time only. 4% to 5% of the sample goes to the ten largest clones.

Study-wide conclusions, independent of this receptor: Conclusions about previously exposed vaccinees are limited because only six or seven AZD1222 recipients were SARS-CoV-2 seropositive at baseline. Most participants were white British and females outnumbered males, and the authors suggested that clonal diversity may have been underestimated. The 56-69-year group was small, and its depth increase did not reach significance, likely because of low power. No day 14 peak-response samples were available, so repertoires were characterized only after the peak T cell response. The vaccine-associated CD4 TCRs covered the entire spike protein, and the dominant responses fell in regions 160-218 and 743-854. After two AZD1222 doses, spike-specific TCR breadth and depth were significantly higher than at day 0 and than in MenACWY recipients. Reportedly, close to half of the unique spike-specific TCRs recognized epitopes lying outside the regions that are mutated in the B.1.351 and B.1.1.7 variants.

V loses 2 bases of germline sequence and J loses 1 base, and the interval between the two ends is 15 bases. The CDR3 runs 16 residues from the cysteine to the phenylalanine. The DNA shown is the 48-base CDR3, in frame from base 1. Per the germline V gene, SNHLY is the CDR1 and FYNNEI is the CDR2. The time point label, as the study defines it: about 28 days (+/-7) after the second vaccine dose. Taken with the paper, the label for treatment or condition translates to: meningococcal conjugate vaccine given as trial control. Samples from vaccinated people were obtained from the UK trials COV001 and COV002, which included a single-blind randomized controlled phase 2/3 trial of AZD1222 (ChAdOx1 nCoV-19) in healthy adults. For TCRbeta chain sequencing, PBMC samples from trial participants were taken at day 0 and at day 28 after the second dose.

This receptor was taken from an adult who received the MenACWY meningococcal vaccine as a control. The material was peripheral blood, obtained 28 days after the second dose of the MenACWY control vaccine. The rearranged segments are TRBV2 and TRBJ2-7, with the identity of the D gene unclear. The bases are TGTGCCAGCAGTGAATTACCAAGCCCAGTATCCTACGAGCAGTACTTC. It is translated as CASSELPSPVSYEQYF.